Listed below are T cell receptor beta chains from one sample, sequenced in a study of blood T cell repertoires in COVID-19. Clones were read by immunoSEQ multiplex PCR, and TCRdb kept only the in-frame ones, dropping some. The data hold some 50,000 clones, with approximately 88% observed a single time. The sequenced sample was peripheral blood. The origin of the receptors is a man between 65 and 80 years old with acute or convalescent COVID-19. Both conserved end residues are part of each CDR3. The D gene is left open where the match is weak. Size is stated for part of the rows, as once, few or many counts, or as a class when the clone is expanded.

V	D	J	size	CDR3	DNA
TRBV2	NA	TRBJ1-2	NA	CASSKVPRDIANYGYTF	TGTGCCAGCAGTAAAGTTCCACGGGACATAGCTAACTATGGCTACACCTTC
TRBV28	NA	TRBJ2-7	NA	CASRTGGYEQYF	TGTGCCAGCAGAACCGGGGGCTACGAGCAGTACTTC
TRBV7-2	NA	TRBJ1-1	NA	CASSSTPTDTEAFF	TGTGCCAGCAGCTCAACTCCTACTGACACTGAAGCTTTCTTT
TRBV23-1	NA	TRBJ1-6	once	CASSRPTGIMNSPLHF	TGCGCCAGCAGTCGCCCCACAGGGATTATGAATTCACCCCTCCACTTT
TRBV19	TRBD1	TRBJ1-3	NA	CASSITGRDRVNF	TGTGCCAGTAGTATCACAGGCCGGGACAGGGTGAATTTT
TRBV7-2	NA	TRBJ2-2	NA	CASSFTVNTGELFF	TGTGCCAGCAGCTTTACAGTGAACACCGGGGAGCTGTTTTTT
TRBV4-1	NA	TRBJ2-5	NA	CASSQNSRQETQYF	TGCGCCAGCAGCCAAAACTCCCGGCAAGAGACCCAGTACTTC
TRBV28	NA	TRBJ2-7	once	CASKGGGTHSSF	TGTGCCAGCAAAGGGGGGGGGACGCATTCCTCATTC
TRBV6-2/TRBV6-3	NA	TRBJ1-5	NA	CASSYSGGNQPQHF	TGTGCCAGCAGTTACTCAGGAGGCAATCAGCCCCAGCATTTT
TRBV6-5	TRBD1	TRBJ2-7	NA	CASKGTATYEQYF	TGTGCCAGCAAGGGGACAGCCACCTACGAGCAGTACTTC